The entry that follows covers one TCR beta chain sequence. What it recognizes is unknown. These data belong to a study of early T cells in non-severe SARS-CoV-2 infection. Whole-study context: Sequencing targeted bulk RNA from unsorted whole blood, leaving chains unpaired. Study-wide results and limits: VDJdb matching favored anti-spike CD8 responses, missing private and CD4 specificities.

Attached unique molecular identifiers marked individual cDNA molecules. MiXCR was run by TCRdb on the 5' RACE reads, yielding one entry per CDR3 protein. The table includes some 61,000 distinct CDR3 sequences, less than 11% detected once. The CDR3 has 11 amino acids. Germline assignment: CDR1 SGHAT and CDR2 FQNNGV. Between the trimmed V and J ends, which lost 6 bases and 9 bases, there was a span of 9 bases. This sequence joins TRBV11-2 and TRBJ2-1; possibly TRBD1 for D (6 bases). The receptor comes from an adult who was a healthcare worker with PCR-confirmed SARS-CoV-2 infection or an uninfected control (not recorded which). The sample was whole blood. This chain's CDR3 is CASSLDSEQFF. The DNA of the CDR3 is TGTGCCAGCAGTCTGGACAGTGAGCAGTTCTTC.